This TCR beta chain stems from a study of OX40 agonist ivuxolimab in advanced cancers. Looked up from germline, CDR1 is SEHNR and CDR2 is FQNEAQ (reference sequence). V gave up 5 bases and J gave up 6 bases, with 8 bases separating them. The CDR3 is 11 amino acids. Using immunoSEQ multiplex PCR, the repertoire was profiled, and TCRdb retains in-frame clones only, with some absent. The sample lists 25,000 to 35,000 clones, 70% to 90% occurring once. Blood sampling took place at baseline, cycle 4 day 1, and cycle 7 day 1. The clonotype originates from an adult with an advanced solid tumor such as melanoma, head and neck, liver or kidney cancer. J is TRBJ2-7 and V is TRBV7-9, with D tentatively TRBD1 (6 bases). Sequenced material: CD4+ or CD8+ T cells sorted from blood, taken in a trial of the OX40 agonist ivuxolimab. Here the CDR3 reads CASSLGAEQYF. The CDR3 DNA reads TGTGCCAGCAGCCTGGGGGCCGAGCAGTACTTC.